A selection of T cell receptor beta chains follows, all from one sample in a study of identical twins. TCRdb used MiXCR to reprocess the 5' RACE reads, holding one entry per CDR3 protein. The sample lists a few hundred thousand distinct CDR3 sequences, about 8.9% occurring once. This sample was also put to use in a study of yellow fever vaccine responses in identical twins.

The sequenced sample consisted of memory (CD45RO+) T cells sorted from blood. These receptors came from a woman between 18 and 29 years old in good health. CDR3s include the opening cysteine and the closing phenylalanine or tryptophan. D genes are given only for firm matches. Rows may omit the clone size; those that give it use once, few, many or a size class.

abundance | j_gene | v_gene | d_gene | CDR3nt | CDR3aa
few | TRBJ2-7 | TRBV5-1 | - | TGCGCCAGCACGGTGGAGTACGAGCAGTACTTC | CASTVEYEQYF
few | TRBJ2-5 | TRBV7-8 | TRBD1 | TGTGCCAGCAGCGCACCGGGACAGGCTTACCAAGAGACCCAGTACTTC | CASSAPGQAYQETQYF
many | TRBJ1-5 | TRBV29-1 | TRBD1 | TGCAGCGTTGTTCCAGGGGGAAATCAGCCCCAGCATTTT | CSVVPGGNQPQHF
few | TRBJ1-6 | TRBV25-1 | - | TGTGCCAGCACCCCACAGGGCCATAATTCACCCCTCCACTTT | CASTPQGHNSPLHF
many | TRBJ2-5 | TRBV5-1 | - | TGCGCCAGCAGCTTGGACAGGGTGTGGGGAGAGACCCAGTACTTC | CASSLDRVWGETQYF
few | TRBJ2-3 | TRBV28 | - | TGTGCCAGCAGCTCGGTTGTGCGGAGCACAGATACGCAGTATTTT | CASSSVVRSTDTQYF
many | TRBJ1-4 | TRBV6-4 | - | TGTGCCAACAGACGTCGGTCTGATGAAAAACTGTTTTTT | CANRRRSDEKLFF
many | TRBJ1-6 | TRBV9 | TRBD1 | TGTGCCAGCAGCGACAGGGGCGGTAATTCACCCCTCCACTTT | CASSDRGGNSPLHF
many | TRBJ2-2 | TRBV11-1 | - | TGTGCCAGCAGCTTAGGCCAGCTTGCAGGGGAGCTGTTTTTT | CASSLGQLAGELFF
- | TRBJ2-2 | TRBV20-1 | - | TGCAGTGCTAGAGACGTCGGCGCGTACACCGGGGAGCTGTTTTTT | CSARDVGAYTGELFF
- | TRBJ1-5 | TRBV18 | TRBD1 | TGTGCCAGCTCATCGGACAGGTTTCAGCCCCAGCATTTT | CASSSDRFQPQHF
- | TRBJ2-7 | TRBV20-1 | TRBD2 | TGCAGTGCCTTCGCCGGGACTAGCGGCTACGAGCAGTACTTC | CSAFAGTSGYEQYF
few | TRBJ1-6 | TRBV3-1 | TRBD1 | TGTGCCAGCAGCCCGACGGACAGGGTAAATTCACCCCTCCACTTT | CASSPTDRVNSPLHF
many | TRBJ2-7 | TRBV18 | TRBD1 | TGTGCCAGCTCCCCAGGGACAGGCTACGAGCAGTACTTC | CASSPGTGYEQYF
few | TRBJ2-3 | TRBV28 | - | TGTGCCAGCAGTTTATTCGGGCAGACCGTTGGAGATACGCAGTATTTT | CASSLFGQTVGDTQYF
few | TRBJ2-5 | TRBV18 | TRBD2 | TGTGCCAGCTCACCACGGCGGGAGGAAGAGACCCAGTACTTC | CASSPRREEETQYF
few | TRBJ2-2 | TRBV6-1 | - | TGTGCCAGCAAAACCCGCACCCCCACCGGGGAGCTGTTTTTT | CASKTRTPTGELFF
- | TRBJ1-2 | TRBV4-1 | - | TGCGCCAGCAGCCAGTCTATCACCGCTAACTATGGCTACACCTTC | CASSQSITANYGYTF
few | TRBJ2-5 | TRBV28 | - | TGTGCCAGCAGCTTAGTTCGGGGGTTAGGAGAGACCCAGTACTTC | CASSLVRGLGETQYF
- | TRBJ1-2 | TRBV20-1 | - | TGCAGTGCGCGTGAACAGGACTATGGCTACACCTTC | CSAREQDYGYTF
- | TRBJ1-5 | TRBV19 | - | TGTGCCAGTAGTATGGGGGTAACTCAGCCCCAGCATTTT | CASSMGVTQPQHF
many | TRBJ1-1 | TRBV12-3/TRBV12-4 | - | TGTGCCAGCAGTTTACGACCGATGAACACTGAAGCTTTCTTT | CASSLRPMNTEAFF